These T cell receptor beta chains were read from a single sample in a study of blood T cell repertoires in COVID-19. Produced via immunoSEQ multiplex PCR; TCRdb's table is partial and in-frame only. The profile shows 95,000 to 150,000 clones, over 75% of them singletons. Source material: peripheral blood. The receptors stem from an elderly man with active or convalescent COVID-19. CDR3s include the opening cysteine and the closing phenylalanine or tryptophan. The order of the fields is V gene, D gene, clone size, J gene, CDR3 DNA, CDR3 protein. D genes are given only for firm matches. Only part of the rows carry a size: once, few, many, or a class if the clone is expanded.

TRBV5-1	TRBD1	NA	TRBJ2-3	TGCGCCAGCAGCTCAGGACAGGGGGTGGATACGCAGTATTTT	CASSSGQGVDTQYF
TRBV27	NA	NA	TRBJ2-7	TGTGCCAGCAGTGGCGGCTCCCTTAGCTCCTACGAGCAGTACTTC	CASSGGSLSSYEQYF
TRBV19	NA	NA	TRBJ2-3	TGTGCCAGTAGTATGATCAGGGGTACGCAGTATTTT	CASSMIRGTQYF
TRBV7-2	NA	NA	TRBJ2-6	TGTGCCAGCAGCTACAGGGTTTCTGGGGCCAACGTCCTGACTTTC	CASSYRVSGANVLTF
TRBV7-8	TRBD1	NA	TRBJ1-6	TGTGCCAGCAGCTTAACAGTCCCGGGACAGGGATCCGATCCACCCCTCCACTTT	CASSLTVPGQGSDPPLHF
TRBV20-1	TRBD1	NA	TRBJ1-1	TGCAGTGCCGGGGGACAGATTGAAGCTTTCTTT	CSAGGQIEAFF
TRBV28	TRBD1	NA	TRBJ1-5	TGTGCCAGCAGTTCGGGACAGCTAAATCAGCCCCAGCATTTT	CASSSGQLNQPQHF
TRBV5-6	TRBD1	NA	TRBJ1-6	TGTGCCAGCAGCTTGGACAGGGGTCTATCACCCCTCCACTTT	CASSLDRGLSPLHF
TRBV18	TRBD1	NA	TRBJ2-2	TGTGCCAGCTCACCACCCGGGACAGGCGGAGCCGGGGAGCTGTTTTTT	CASSPPGTGGAGELFF
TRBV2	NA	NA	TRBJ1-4	TGTGCCAGCAACAGGCGGTTAGCTAATGAAAAACTGTTTTTT	CASNRRLANEKLFF
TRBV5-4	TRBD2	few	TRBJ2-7	TGTGCCAGCAGCTTAGCGGGGGCGAGTCGGTACGAGCAGTACTTC	CASSLAGASRYEQYF
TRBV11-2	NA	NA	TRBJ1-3	TGTGCCAGCAGGAATCTTAGAATCCGGGGCTCTGGAAACACCATATATTTT	CASRNLRIRGSGNTIYF
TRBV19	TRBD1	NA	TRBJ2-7	TGTGCCAGTAGGGGGACAGGGGTCTACGAGCAGTACTTC	CASRGTGVYEQYF
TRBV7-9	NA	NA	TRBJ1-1	TGTGCCAGCACTCCCCAGGGGTTAAACACTGAAGCTTTCTTT	CASTPQGLNTEAFF
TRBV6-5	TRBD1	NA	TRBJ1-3	TGTGCCAGCAGTCGGGACAGTAACTCTGGAAACACCATATATTTT	CASSRDSNSGNTIYF
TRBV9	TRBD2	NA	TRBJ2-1	TGTGCCAGCAGCGTGATGGGACTAGCGGGGGATGAGCAGTTCTTC	CASSVMGLAGDEQFF
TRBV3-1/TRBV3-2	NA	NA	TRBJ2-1	TGTGCCAGCAGCCAAGGAGGGTACTACAATGAGCAGTTCTTC	CASSQGGYYNEQFF
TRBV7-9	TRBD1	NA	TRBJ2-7	TGTGCCAGCAGCTTTGGGGACAGCTATTCCGAGCAGTACTTC	CASSFGDSYSEQYF
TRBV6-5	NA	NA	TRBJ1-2	TGTGCCAGCAACGAGGAGGAGCACTATGGCTACACCTTC	CASNEEEHYGYTF
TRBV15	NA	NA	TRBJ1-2	TGTGCCACCAGCAGAGATGTCAATGGCTACACCTTC	CATSRDVNGYTF
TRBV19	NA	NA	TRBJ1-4	TGTGCCAGTAGTAGGACAGCCTCCCGCATGGAAAAACTGTTTTTT	CASSRTASRMEKLFF
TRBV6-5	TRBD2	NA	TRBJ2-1	TGTGCCAGCAGTTACTCTGGACTAGCCCAACTCAATGAGCAGTTCTTC	CASSYSGLAQLNEQFF
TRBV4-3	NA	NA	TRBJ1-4	TGCGCCAGCAGCCAAGATCTCGGGGGGCGACGTGAAAAACTGTTTTTT	CASSQDLGGRREKLFF
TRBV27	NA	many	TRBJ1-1	TGTGCCAGCAGTTTATCCGGGACGGGGGACACTGAAGCTTTCTTT	CASSLSGTGDTEAFF
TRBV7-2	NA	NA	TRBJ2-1	TGTGCCAGCAGCGACCGGGACTTAGCTTTTAATGAGCAGTTCTTC	CASSDRDLAFNEQFF
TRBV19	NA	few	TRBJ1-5	TGTGCCACTCAGGACTGGGGGGATCAGCCCCAGCATTTT	CATQDWGDQPQHF